The 26 T cell receptor beta chains in this list originate from one sample, sequenced in a study of cytomegalovirus exposure and HLA in healthy donors. 13 Jbeta primers and 60 Vbeta primers were used for the PCR. Some clones are missing from TCRdb's copy, which holds only in-frame ones; the method was immunoSEQ multiplex PCR. The sample contains approximately 110,000 clones, approximately 80% of which appear only once. The sequencing sample was made of PBMCs. The receptors were sampled from a man aged 50 or older in good health and CMV-seronegative.

This chain links TRBV5-4 with TRBJ2-3; 8 bases are a match to TRBD2. In germline, CDR1 is SGHNT, CDR2 YYREEE (reference sequence). V trimming: 1 base; J trimming: 6 bases; junction bases outside the gene matches: 7. CDR3 length equals 15 residues. DNA of the CDR3: TGTGCCAGCAGCTTGTCAGGCGGGAGGTTCGATACGCAGTATTTT. Translating gives CASSLSGGRFDTQYF.

The J gene is TRBJ2-2, the V gene TRBV6-6; 7 nucleotides match TRBD1. The CDR3 contains 13 residues. CDR1 and CDR2 (germline): MNHNY, SVGAGI (reference sequence). With V trimmed by 9 bases and J by 7 bases, 8 bases remained unmatched. CDR3 nucleotide sequence: TGTGCCAGTGGAAGGGGGCAAGGCGGGGAGCTGTTTTTT. Residues: CASGRGQGGELFF.

The chain couples TRBV11-2 to TRBJ2-3; D unresolved. Germline CDR1 SGHAT, CDR2 FQNNGV. The V end lost 5 bases, the J end lost 7 bases, and 7 bases lay between the germline ends. The CDR3 sequence is 11 residues long. The CDR3 DNA reads as TGTGCCAGCAGCCCTCCTAATACGCAGTATTTT. This encodes CASSPPNTQYF.

The chain uses TRBV5-1 and TRBJ2-5; 11 nucleotides agree with TRBD2. The CDR3 is 17 amino acids. Germline loops: CDR1 SGHRS, CDR2 YFSETQ. With V trimmed by 7 bases and J by 1 base, 12 bases remained unmatched. The CDR3 DNA is TGCGCCAGCGCGGCGGCTAGCGGGGGGACAACCCAAGAGACCCAGTACTTC. Amino acids: CASAAASGGTTQETQYF. Based on the CDR3 plus reference TRBV5-1 and TRBJ2-5, the full variable domain is KAGVTQTPRYLIKTRGQQVTLSCSPISGHRSVSWYQQTPGQGLQFLFEYFSETQRNKGNFPGRFSGRQFSNSRSEMNVSTLELGDSALYLCASAAASGGTTQETQYFGPGTRLLVL.

The J gene is TRBJ2-7, the V gene TRBV15; 10 bases line up with TRBD1. This CDR3 contains 18 residues. Trimming took 0 bases from V and 2 from J; bases not matched to a gene: 10. Germline CDR1 and CDR2: LNHNV and YYDKDF (reference sequence). The CDR3 DNA is TGTGCCACCAGCAGAGATGAACCCGGACAGGGGGACCCCTACGAGCAGTACTTC. Protein: CATSRDEPGQGDPYEQYF.

In its sample, this clone was seen a few times. The chain employs TRBV7-2 and TRBJ1-3; 9 nucleotides match TRBD1. Germline V gene sequence: CDR1 SGHTA, CDR2 FQGNSA. CDR3 size: 15 residues. The trim removed 6 bases at V and 3 bases at J, leaving 6 bases unmatched. As DNA, the CDR3 is TGTGCCAGCAGTGTTACAGGGGGCTTTGGAAACACCATATATTTT. This sequence encodes CASSVTGGFGNTIYF.

The chain joins TRBV5-1 to TRBJ2-2, with D maybe TRBD1 (6 bases). The CDR3 loop spans 15 amino acids. V lost 7 bases and J lost 3, with 16 bases in between. From germline, CDR1 is SGHRS and CDR2 YFSETQ. CDR3 sequence: CASAERAGDTGELFF. DNA for the CDR3: TGCGCCAGCGCCGAGAGGGCAGGGGACACCGGGGAGCTGTTTTTT.

V and J are TRBV12-5 and TRBJ2-7, with D perhaps matching TRBD1 (6 bases). Germline V gene data show CDR1 as LGHNT and CDR2 as FRNRAP. The CDR3 length is 13 residues. The ends were cut back, 6 bases at V and 6 bases at J, with 15 bases in the middle. CDR3 sequence (DNA): TGTGCTAGTGGCCCCGGGACAAATCGCGAGCAGTACTTC. Translated, it gives CASGPGTNREQYF.

This chain links TRBV28 with TRBJ1-1, with D tentatively TRBD1 (6 bases). CDR1 and CDR2 (germline): MDHEN, SYDVKM. This CDR3 spans 14 amino acids. V lost 4 bases and J lost 2, with 11 bases in between. The CDR3 loop is CASSSEGTNTEAFF. DNA of the CDR3: TGTGCCAGCAGTTCTGAGGGGACAAACACTGAAGCTTTCTTT.

J is TRBJ1-1 and V is TRBV7-2; D is possibly TRBD1 (5 bases). Trimming cost V 5 bases and J 3 bases, with 13 bases left between them. Germline values: CDR1 SGHTA, CDR2 FQGNSA. The length of the CDR3 is 14 residues. CDR3 sequence reads: CASSVSRGDTEAFF. The CDR3 nucleotides are TGTGCCAGCAGCGTTAGTAGGGGCGACACTGAAGCTTTCTTT.

The chain links TRBV7-9 to TRBJ2-7, with TRBD2 matching 10 bases. The germline V gene has CDR1 SEHNR and CDR2 FQNEAQ (reference sequence). The CDR3 is made up of 17 amino acids. Trimming at V came to 8 bases and at J to 2 bases, leaving 15 bases not matched to a gene. CDR3 coding DNA: TGTGCCAGCGCCGACAGGTCCGGGACTAGCGATACCTACGAGCAGTACTTC. It encodes CASADRSGTSDTYEQYF. The variable domain in full, completed from reference TRBV7-9 and TRBJ2-7, reads DTGVSQNPRHKITKRGQNVTFRCDPISEHNRLYWYRQTLGQGPEFLTYFQNEAQLEKSRLLSDRFSAERPKGSFSTLEIQRTEQGDSAMYLCASADRSGTSDTYEQYFGPGTRLTVT.

Here the CDR3 DNA reads TGTGCCAGCAGCTTGGGATCGGGACTAGGAGGCACAGATACGCAGTATTTT. This codes for CASSLGSGLGGTDTQYF. J is TRBJ2-3 and V is TRBV7-9; 8 nucleotides align to TRBD2. The germline gives CDR1 SEHNR, CDR2 FQNEAQ (reference sequence). The CDR3 contains 17 residues. Trimming at V came to 3 bases and at J to 1 base, leaving 9 bases not matched to a gene.

This rearrangement joins TRBV29-1 to TRBJ1-1, with D tentatively TRBD1 (5 bases). Per germline, CDR1 SQVTM and CDR2 ANQGSEA. Trimming cost V 4 bases and J 3 bases, with 12 bases left between them. The CDR3 runs 13 residues. CDR3 DNA sequence: TGCAGCGTTGGTTGGGGGGGGGACACTGAAGCTTTCTTT. This gives the protein CSVGWGGDTEAFF. Based on the CDR3 plus reference TRBV29-1 and TRBJ1-1, the full variable domain is SAVISQKPSRDICQRGTSLTIQCQVDSQVTMMFWYRQQPGQSLTLIATANQGSEATYESGFVIDKFPISRPNLTFSTLTVSNMSPEDSSIYLCSVGWGGDTEAFFGQGTRLTVV.

The chain couples TRBV2 to TRBJ2-7, with TRBD2 as a possible D gene (5 bases). Trimming left V 6 bases short and J 3 bases short, with 9 bases between. The length of the CDR3 is 12 residues. Germline CDR1 is SNHLY and CDR2 is FYNNEI. This CDR3 is CASSRGLYEQYF. CDR3 bases: TGTGCCAGCAGCCGGGGTCTCTACGAGCAGTACTTC.

V is TRBV10-3 and J is TRBJ1-1; D uncertain. V was cut by 11 bases and J by 9 bases, with 7 bases left in between. Per germline, CDR1 ENHRY and CDR2 SYGVKD. The CDR3 has 8 amino acids. The CDR3 sequence is CAAGKAFF. Here the CDR3 DNA reads TGTGCCGCCGGTAAAGCTTTCTTT.

The chain links TRBV28 to TRBJ2-7; weak D call: TRBD2 (5 bases). Between the trimmed V and J ends, which lost 1 base and 0 bases, there was a span of 10 bases. Germline V lookup: CDR1 MDHEN, CDR2 SYDVKM. The CDR3 extends over 15 amino acids. This CDR3 reads CASSLSPGNSYEQYF. CDR3 bases: TGTGCCAGCAGTTTATCTCCCGGGAACTCCTACGAGCAGTACTTC.

V gene TRBV19 combines with J gene TRBJ1-5, with D possibly being TRBD1 (6 bases). The germline V and J ends were trimmed by 6 bases and 3 bases, with 15 bases remaining between them. Germline CDR1 LNHDA, CDR2 SQIVND (reference sequence). This CDR3 is built from 15 residues. DNA of the CDR3: TGTGCCAGTAGAAGATCAGGGGCTGACAATCAGCCCCAGCATTTT. This sequence encodes CASRRSGADNQPQHF.

A remark on this clone: One junction end disagrees with the germline gene, perhaps due to a read error. The chain uses TRBV7-7 and TRBJ2-1; 9 nucleotides match TRBD2. CDR1 is SSHAT, CDR2 FNYEAQ, per germline (reference sequence). CDR3 length: 15 amino acids. CDR3 region: CPSRGVAGGPNEQFF. CDR3 DNA sequence: TGTCCCAGCAGGGGGGTGGCGGGAGGGCCCAATGAGCAGTTCTTC.

The chain has TRBV4-2 and TRBJ2-7, with 8 bases matching TRBD1. Unmatched junction bases numbered 5, after V lost 0 bases and J lost 4 bases. In germline, CDR1 is LGHNA, CDR2 YNFKEQ. The CDR3 runs 15 residues. CDR3 in amino acids: CASSQDAQGAYEQYF. CDR3 coding DNA: TGTGCCAGCAGCCAAGATGCCCAGGGGGCTTACGAGCAGTACTTC.

The V gene is TRBV28, the J gene TRBJ1-1, with 8 bases identical to TRBD1. Unmatched junction bases numbered 11, after V lost 6 bases and J lost 2 bases. CDR1 MDHEN and CDR2 SYDVKM come from the germline V gene. This CDR3 has 16 amino acids. The chain's CDR3 is CASSETAGGHNTEAFF. DNA of the CDR3: TGTGCCAGCAGCGAGACGGCAGGGGGCCACAACACTGAAGCTTTCTTT.

The chain recombines TRBV2 with TRBJ2-2; a weak D match, TRBD2 (6 bases). The CDR3 covers 14 residues. Per germline, CDR1 SNHLY and CDR2 FYNNEI. V was trimmed by 8 bases and J by 4 bases, leaving 14 bases between them. For the CDR3, the DNA is TGTGCCAGCGGGGTAGCGGAAACCACCGGGGAGCTGTTTTTT. As protein: CASGVAETTGELFF.

This chain links TRBV14 with TRBJ1-1; 8 bases are shared with TRBD1. The V gene's germline CDR1 is SGHDN and CDR2 FVKESK. This CDR3 is 17 amino acids long. V shed 1 base, J shed 5 bases, and the junction held 12 bases outside the gene matches. Written as DNA, the CDR3 is TGTGCCAGCAGCCAAGCGGACAGGGATTGGTTTAGAACTGAAGCTTTCTTT. It specifies CASSQADRDWFRTEAFF.

The chain combines TRBV27 with TRBJ2-7; tentative D call: TRBD2 (6 bases). The length of the CDR3 is 14 residues. V was cut by 6 bases and J by 6 bases, with 18 bases left in between. Germline assignment: CDR1 MNHEY and CDR2 SMNVEV (reference sequence). The CDR3 DNA reads as TGTGCCAGCAGACCGAGATCGGGAGTAAGCGAGCAGTACTTC. This gives the protein CASRPRSGVSEQYF.

This chain links TRBV7-9 with TRBJ1-1, with D unclear. The CDR3 loop spans 13 amino acids. V was trimmed by 3 bases and J by 2 bases, leaving 7 bases between them. Germline CDR1 is SEHNR and CDR2 is FQNEAQ (reference sequence). Written as DNA, the CDR3 is TGTGCCAGCAGCTTGAGGGAAAACACTGAAGCTTTCTTT. This translates into CASSLRENTEAFF.

The V call is TRBV30, the J call TRBJ2-5; 13 bases line up with TRBD2. This CDR3 has 16 amino acids. V was clipped by 8 bases and J by 0 bases; unmatched bases: 9. Germline V gene data show CDR1 as GTSNPN and CDR2 as SVGIG (reference sequence). The chain's CDR3 is CAQGSLAGGYQETQYF. CDR3 coding DNA: TGTGCCCAGGGGTCACTAGCGGGGGGGTACCAAGAGACCCAGTACTTC.

V is TRBV7-2 and J is TRBJ2-7; D may be TRBD2 (7 bases). The germline V gene has CDR1 SGHTA and CDR2 FQGNSA. The CDR3 is 16 amino acids. Trimming cost V 3 bases and J 5 bases, with 20 bases left between them. CDR3 in DNA: TGTGCCAGCAGCTTGCGAAGGTTTAGAGGGGGGGACGAGCAGTACTTC. It translates to CASSLRRFRGGDEQYF.